This T cell receptor beta chain is drawn from a study of shared clonotypes between healthy human individuals. Measured with immunoSEQ multiplex PCR; TCRdb has only the in-frame clones, and not every one. This sample has fewer than 850,000 clones, with roughly 91% found just once. CDR1 and CDR2 (germline): MDHEN, SYDVKM. CDR3 size: 18 residues. V was clipped by 8 bases and J by 1 base, with 23 bases between them. Material for sequencing was memory CD8+ T cells from PBMCs. Sample subset: CD45RO+ cells pooled with CCR7-negative TemRA cells. This chain links TRBV28 with TRBJ2-2; a weak D match, TRBD1 (6 bases). This TCR was recovered from a young man in good health. Some clones in this sample may be carry-over from other donors' samples. CDR3 DNA sequence: TGTGCCAGCCAGACCAGACCCTTGTACAGGGTGAACACCGGGGAGCTGTTTTTT. This encodes CASQTRPLYRVNTGELFF.